The TCR beta chain described here comes from a study of Ad26.COV2.S vaccination and SARS-CoV-2 variants (dated by TCRdb to about 2021). With regard to the full study: Donors in the vaccine arm were drawn from COV1001, a multicentre, randomized, double-blind, placebo-controlled phase I-IIa trial testing Ad26.COV2.S in healthy adults. The TCR-sequenced set comprised approximately 32 samples: approximately 20 Ad26.COV2.S vaccine recipients, 5 placebo recipients and 8 SARS-CoV-2 convalescent individuals. Investigators remained blinded to trial group allocation during experiments and outcome assessment. Participants in the trial were split at random into five groups of five each, receiving low-dose or high-dose Ad26.COV2.S once or twice, or else placebo on both occasions. Ad26.COV2.S was administered intramuscularly at 5 x 10^10 or 1 x 10^11 viral particles, either as a single shot or as two shots given 56 days apart. TCRbeta repertoire sequencing served as the tool for gauging how specific and how broad the SARS-CoV-2-reactive T cell receptors were following Ad26.COV2.S vaccination.

On this clone itself: Its antigen has not been determined. Base qualities are not at hand, and no much larger clone is one base apart. Other DNA sequences in this specimen translate into the identical CDR3.

Overall study results and their limits: Spike-specific TCR breadth was higher in Ad26.COV2.S recipients than in placebo recipients (P = 0.0014). According to the authors, total T cell responses may have been underestimated by the TCR breadth and depth analyses. Vaccine and placebo recipients had similar non-spike TCR breadth, a finding consistent with the vaccine containing only spike. The study was not powered for comparison of responses between vaccine doses or regimens. Substantial breadth of spike-specific CD8+ and CD4+ T cell responses was reported after vaccination.

The immunoSEQ Assay was the method used to sequence TCRbeta CDR3 regions. After extraction, genomic DNA underwent amplification by bias-controlled multiplex PCR, followed by high-throughput sequencing. The source study handled its data this way. To quantify the absolute abundance of every unique TCRbeta CDR3 region, sequences were collapsed and filtered. T cell fraction was estimated by normalization of TCRbeta template counts to usable DNA, with usable DNA being measured through amplification of reference genes present in all nucleated cells. Repertoire TCRs were annotated as SARS-CoV-2-specific when V gene, CDR3 amino acid sequence and J gene were exactly matched to a known reactive TCR set. The reference SARS-CoV-2 TCR set was obtained from MIRA and was filtered for enrichment in COVID-19-positive ImmuneCODE repertoires, whereby public or cross-reactive TCRs were removed. Using the MIRA antigens, annotated TCRs were further analysed by specific ORF or by position within an ORF. Breadth was defined as the number of annotated unique rearrangements divided by the total number of unique productive rearrangements, and depth was defined as the summed frequency of the annotated unique rearrangements. Two-sided Wilcoxon rank-sum tests were applied when comparing TCR breadth between groups. Sourced from immuneACCESS, this table was stored by TCRdb with only in-frame sequences that have V and J called. A share of the clones is absent; for the studies checked, an unresolved V gene accounts for under half, and the remainder has no known explanation. The V and J calls and clone size are taken from that table; D and trimming were inferred from the DNA. Present in this sample are 300,000 to 400,000 clones, about nine tenths of which were seen just once. The ten largest clones capture 5.5% of the sample.

In the paper's terms, the treatment or condition label means: around 19 received Ad26.COV2.S at low or high dose, single or two shots; 5 received placebo; per-sample allocation not given. Repertoires of vaccine and placebo recipients were sequenced from samples taken on day 63 after the first injection. In Cohort 1b, about 27 adults aged 18-55 years were enrolled at a single site in Boston, USA, between 29 July and 7 August 2020. Ad26.COV2.S was a replication-incompetent adenovirus type 26 vector expressing a prefusion-stabilized SARS-CoV-2 spike protein from the original Wuhan strain. Including cysteine and phenylalanine, the CDR3 has 13 amino acids. This entry keeps only the CDR3 DNA: 39 bases, framed from base 1. V loses 6 bases, J loses 2 bases, and the germline ends lie 10 bases apart.

The sequenced sample was peripheral blood, obtained in a trial of Ad26.COV2.S vaccine versus placebo. The origin of this receptor is a person aged 18 to 65 who received the Ad26.COV2.S COVID-19 vaccine or a placebo. Recombination joined TRBV12-3 or TRBV12-4 with TRBJ1-2, with the D gene not clear enough to name. Here is the DNA: TGTGCCAGCAGACCCGGAGGCAACTATGGCTACACCTTC. This is translated as CASRPGGNYGYTF.